Here is one T cell receptor (beta chain) with its context. Its antigen is currently unknown. Naive CD8 cells lacked CD45RO, underwent positive selection for CCR7 and left out terminally differentiated effector memory CD45RA+ cells. Per germline, CDR1 MGHRA and CDR2 YSYEKL. This CDR3 region has 15 residues. V was pared by 5 bases and J by 2 bases, with 7 bases of the junction left unmatched. The data were taken from a study of shared clonotypes between healthy human individuals. Findings and caveats of the study: Clonotype sharing among donors, it was expected, would be affected by sequencing depth. Memory subsets had estimated richness that was generally smaller than that of naive subsets. Some naive CD4 clonotypes, about 5%, turned up in common across several donors.

The method was immunoSEQ multiplex PCR; TCRdb's version includes in-frame clones alone and lacks a portion of them. The sample lists some 800,000 clones, 80% to 95% seen once, with 20% to 30% in the top ten. Sequences were obtained from naive CD8+ T cells sorted from blood. The rearrangement links TRBV4-1 to TRBJ2-5, with 8 positions matching TRBD2. The TCR sequence derives from a man aged 25-45 years in good health. CDR3 sequence reads: CASSVTGGGQETQYF. The DNA for the CDR3 is TGCGCCAGCAGCGTAACGGGAGGGGGTCAAGAGACCCAGTACTTC.